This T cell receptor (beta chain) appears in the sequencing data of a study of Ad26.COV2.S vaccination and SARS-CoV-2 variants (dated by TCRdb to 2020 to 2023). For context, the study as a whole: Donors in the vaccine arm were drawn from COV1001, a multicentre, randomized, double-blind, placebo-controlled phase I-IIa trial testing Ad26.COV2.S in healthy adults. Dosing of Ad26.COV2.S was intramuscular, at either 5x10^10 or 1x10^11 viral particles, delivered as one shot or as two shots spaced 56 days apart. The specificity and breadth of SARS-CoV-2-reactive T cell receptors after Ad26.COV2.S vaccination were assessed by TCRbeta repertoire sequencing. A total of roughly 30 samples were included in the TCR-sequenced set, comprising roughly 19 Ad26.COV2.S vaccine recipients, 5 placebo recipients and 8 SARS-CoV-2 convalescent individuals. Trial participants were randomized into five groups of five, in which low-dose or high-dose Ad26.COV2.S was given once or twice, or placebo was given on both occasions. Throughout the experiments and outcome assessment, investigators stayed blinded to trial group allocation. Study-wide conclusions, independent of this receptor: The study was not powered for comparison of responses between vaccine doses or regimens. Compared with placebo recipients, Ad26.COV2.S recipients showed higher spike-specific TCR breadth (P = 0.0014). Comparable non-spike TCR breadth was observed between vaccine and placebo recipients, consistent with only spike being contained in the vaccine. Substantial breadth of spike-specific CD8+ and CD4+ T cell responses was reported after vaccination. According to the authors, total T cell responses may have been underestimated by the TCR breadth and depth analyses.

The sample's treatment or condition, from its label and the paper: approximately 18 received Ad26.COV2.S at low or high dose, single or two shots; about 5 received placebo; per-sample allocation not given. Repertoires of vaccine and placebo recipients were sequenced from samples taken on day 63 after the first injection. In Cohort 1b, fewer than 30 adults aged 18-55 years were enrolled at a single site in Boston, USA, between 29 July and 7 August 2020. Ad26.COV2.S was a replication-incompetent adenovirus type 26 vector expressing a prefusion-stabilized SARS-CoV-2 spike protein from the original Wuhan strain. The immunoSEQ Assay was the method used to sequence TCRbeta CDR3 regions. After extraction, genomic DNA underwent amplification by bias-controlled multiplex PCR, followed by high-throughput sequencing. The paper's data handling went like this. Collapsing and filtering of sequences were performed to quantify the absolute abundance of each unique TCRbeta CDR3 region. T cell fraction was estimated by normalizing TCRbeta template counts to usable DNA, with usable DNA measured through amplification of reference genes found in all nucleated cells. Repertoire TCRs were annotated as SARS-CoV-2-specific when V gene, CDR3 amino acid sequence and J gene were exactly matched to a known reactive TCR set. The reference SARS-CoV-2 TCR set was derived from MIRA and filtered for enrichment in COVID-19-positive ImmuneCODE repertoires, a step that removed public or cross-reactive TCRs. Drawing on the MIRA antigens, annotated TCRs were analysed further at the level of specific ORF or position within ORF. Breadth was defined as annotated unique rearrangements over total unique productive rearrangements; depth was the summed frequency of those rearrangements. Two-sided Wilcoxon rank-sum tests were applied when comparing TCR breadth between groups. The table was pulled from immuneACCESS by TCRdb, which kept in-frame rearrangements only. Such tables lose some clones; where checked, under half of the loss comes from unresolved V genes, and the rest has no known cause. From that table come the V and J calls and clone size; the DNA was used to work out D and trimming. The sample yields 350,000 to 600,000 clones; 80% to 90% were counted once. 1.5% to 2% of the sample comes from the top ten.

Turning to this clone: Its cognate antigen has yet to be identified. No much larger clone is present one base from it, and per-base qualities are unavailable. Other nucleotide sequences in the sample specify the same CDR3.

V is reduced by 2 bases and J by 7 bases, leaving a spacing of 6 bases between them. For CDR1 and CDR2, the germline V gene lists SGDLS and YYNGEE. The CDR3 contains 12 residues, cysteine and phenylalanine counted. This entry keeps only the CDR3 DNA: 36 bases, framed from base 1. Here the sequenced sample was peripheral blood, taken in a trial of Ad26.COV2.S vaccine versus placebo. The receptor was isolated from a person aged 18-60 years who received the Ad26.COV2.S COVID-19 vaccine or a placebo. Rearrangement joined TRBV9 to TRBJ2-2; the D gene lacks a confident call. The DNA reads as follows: TGTGCCAGCAGCGTCGGTGGCGGGGAGCTGTTTTTT. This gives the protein CASSVGGGELFF.